The 21 T cell receptor beta chains below come from one sample, sequenced in a study of blood T cell repertoires in COVID-19 (dated by TCRdb to about 2020). The library was generated by the immunoSEQ multiplex PCR assay. Drawn from immuneACCESS, this table holds only the in-frame rearrangements with V and J called that TCRdb kept. Clones are partly lost; checked studies trace under half to an unresolved V gene and leave the rest unexplained. For this sample the table gives about 97,000 clones, of which approximately 90% were detected only once. Roughly 15% of the sample comes from the top ten. Specimen: peripheral blood. The receptors shown here come from a human donor in a cohort sampled during active COVID-19.

The chain is built from TRBV5-4 and TRBJ2-7; D perhaps matches TRBD1 (6 bases). The germline V gene encodes CDR1 SGHNT and CDR2 YYREEE (reference sequence). The CDR3 is 15 amino acids. Trimming removed 0 bases from V and 6 bases from J, with 16 bases in between. CDR3 protein: CASSLVAGDYSEQYF. The CDR3 DNA reads TGTGCCAGCAGCTTGGTGGCAGGGGATTATAGCGAGCAGTACTTC.

The V and J genes are TRBV19 and TRBJ1-2, with D possibly TRBD1 on 5 matching bases. Germline V lookup: CDR1 LNHDA, CDR2 SQIVND (reference sequence). The CDR3 runs to 15 residues. The V end lost 3 bases, the J end lost 2 bases, and 13 bases lay between the germline ends. CDR3 amino acids: CASSMGGVWNYGYTF. For the CDR3, the DNA is TGTGCCAGTAGTATGGGGGGAGTCTGGAACTATGGCTACACCTTC.

This chain joins TRBV4-1 and TRBJ2-5; D uncertain. V gave up 0 bases and J gave up 2 bases, with 10 bases separating them. The CDR3 sequence is 15 residues long. Per germline, CDR1 MGHRA and CDR2 YSYEKL. This CDR3 is CASSQDWAKQETQYF. The CDR3 DNA reads TGCGCCAGCAGCCAAGATTGGGCCAAACAAGAGACCCAGTACTTC.

The V call is TRBV15, the J call TRBJ2-1, with 10 nucleotides matching TRBD2. Germline CDR1 LNHNV, CDR2 YYDKDF (reference sequence). Losses at the gene ends were 3 bases for V and 7 bases for J; bases not matched to a gene: 9. The CDR3 is 16 residues long. The DNA of the CDR3 is TGTGCCACCAGCAGTGCACCGGGACTAGCGTTTAATGAGCAGTTCTTC. Amino acids: CATSSAPGLAFNEQFF.

The DNA of the CDR3 is TGTGCCAGCAGCTTAGCGCTCGGGGTCCAAGAAAAACTGTTTTTT. Translating it yields CASSLALGVQEKLFF. This chain links TRBV7-9 with TRBJ1-4; D is ambiguous. CDR3 length equals 15 residues. Germline V gives CDR1 SEHNR, CDR2 FQNEAQ (reference sequence). V dropped 0 bases and J dropped 8 bases, with 13 bases sitting between them.

This clone was found once. CDR3 DNA: TGTGCCTGGAGCGCATACGGGGGGGTTCGGGAGACCCAGTACTTC. It encodes CAWSAYGGVRETQYF. The chain couples TRBV30 to TRBJ2-5, with 8 bases that match TRBD2. The germline gives CDR1 GTSNPN, CDR2 SVGIG (reference sequence). The V gene end was trimmed by 3 bases and the J gene end by 5 bases; junction bases not matched to a gene: 11. The CDR3 is 15 amino acids.

The V and J genes are TRBV20-1 and TRBJ1-2; D not resolved. The CDR3 spans 10 residues. Germline CDR1 reads DFQATT; CDR2 reads SNEGSKA (reference sequence). CDR3 region: CSNSNYGYTF. Here the CDR3 DNA reads TGCAGCAACAGTAACTATGGCTACACCTTC.

The chain is built from TRBV4-1 and TRBJ1-5, with 9 bases identical to TRBD1. Germline V gene sequence: CDR1 MGHRA, CDR2 YSYEKL. Trimming cost V 3 bases and J 8 bases; bases outside gene matches: 5. The CDR3 is 14 residues long. The DNA for the CDR3 is TGCGCCAGCAGCCAGGGACAGGGAGGAAAGCCCCAGCATTTT. Its translation is CASSQGQGGKPQHF.

This sequence joins TRBV7-8 and TRBJ1-2; 8 nucleotides match TRBD1. The CDR3 is made up of 13 amino acids. J was trimmed by 6 bases and V by 7 bases; bases with no gene match: 7. Germline assignment: CDR1 SGHVS and CDR2 FQNEAQ. CDR3 coding DNA: TGTGCCAGCACCAGACAGGGGATGGATGGCTACACCTTC. Amino acid sequence: CASTRQGMDGYTF.

CDR3 sequence (DNA): TGTGCCAGCAGCGTAGGGGGGACAGGGTTCGCAGATACGCAGTATTTT. It translates to CASSVGGTGFADTQYF. The genes are TRBV9 and TRBJ2-3, with 9 bases fitting TRBD1. V lost 0 bases and J lost 4; bases outside the gene matches: 6. This CDR3 comprises 16 residues. Looked up from germline, CDR1 is SGDLS and CDR2 is YYNGEE.

This chain uses TRBV28 with TRBJ2-1, with TRBD2 as a possible D gene (6 bases). V was shortened by 8 bases and J by 0 bases, with 17 bases between the two germline ends. Germline V gene data show CDR1 as MDHEN and CDR2 as SYDVKM. This CDR3 is built from 16 residues. The CDR3 sequence is CASRLKLATSYNEQFF. The DNA of the CDR3 is TGTGCCAGCCGATTGAAACTAGCAACCTCCTACAATGAGCAGTTCTTC.

This chain joins TRBV6-5 and TRBJ2-5; 7 nucleotides match TRBD1. Trimming took 6 bases from V and 5 from J; bases not matched to a gene: 12. This CDR3 contains 15 residues. Germline V CDR1 and CDR2: MNHEY, SVGAGI. The CDR3, as DNA: TGTGCCAGCAGAAAATCAACAGGGGACCGGGAGACCCAGTACTTC. Translated, it gives CASRKSTGDRETQYF.

This clone was observed once. This chain connects TRBV5-1 to TRBJ2-5; 10 positions agree with TRBD2. Germline CDR1 and CDR2: SGHRS and YFSETQ. There are 16 residues in the CDR3. V lost 0 bases to trimming and J lost 2 bases; unmatched junction nucleotides: 4. The CDR3 reads CASSLALAGVQETQYF. The CDR3 DNA follows: TGCGCCAGCAGCTTGGCCCTAGCGGGGGTTCAAGAGACCCAGTACTTC. Based on the CDR3 plus reference TRBV5-1 and TRBJ2-5, the full variable domain is KAGVTQTPRYLIKTRGQQVTLSCSPISGHRSVSWYQQTPGQGLQFLFEYFSETQRNKGNFPGRFSGRQFSNSRSEMNVSTLELGDSALYLCASSLALAGVQETQYFGPGTRLLVL.

The V call is TRBV7-9, the J call TRBJ1-5, with TRBD1 as a possible D gene (6 bases). Germline values: CDR1 SEHNR, CDR2 FQNEAQ (reference sequence). The ends were cut back, 3 bases at V and 7 bases at J, with 10 bases in the middle. There are 13 residues in the CDR3. The CDR3 spells CASSFGGVQPQHF. The CDR3 nucleotides are TGTGCCAGCAGCTTTGGGGGCGTGCAGCCCCAGCATTTT.

The chain joins TRBV6-2 or TRBV6-3 to TRBJ2-7; the D gene is possibly TRBD2 (6 bases). V was cut by 0 bases and J by 1 base, with 13 bases left in between. Germline V CDR1 and CDR2: MNHEY, SVGEGT. The CDR3 has 16 amino acids. CDR3 in DNA: TGTGCCAGCAGTTACTCCTCCGGGACTCAATCCTACGAGCAGTACTTC. This sequence encodes CASSYSSGTQSYEQYF.

The chain carries TRBV5-1 and TRBJ1-1; 7 nucleotides match TRBD1. The junction had 10 bases not matched to a gene; V was cut back by 7 bases and J by 4 bases. This CDR3 spans 14 amino acids. Germline CDR1 SGHRS, CDR2 YFSETQ. The CDR3 loop is CASGITGVGTEAFF. CDR3 sequence (DNA): TGCGCCAGCGGAATAACAGGGGTGGGCACTGAAGCTTTCTTT.

This chain connects TRBV12-5 to TRBJ2-7, with D possibly TRBD1 on 6 matching bases. Trimming pared 1 base from V and 2 bases from J, leaving 9 bases between. Germline CDR1 reads LGHNT; CDR2 reads FRNRAP. CDR3 length: 14 residues. The CDR3 region has the DNA TGTGCTAGTGGTTTGGAACAGGGTCCCTACGAGCAGTACTTC. It specifies CASGLEQGPYEQYF.

The chain carries TRBV27 and TRBJ2-1, with TRBD1 matching over 8 bases. The CDR3 loop spans 13 amino acids. Germline V gene lookup returns CDR1 MNHEY and CDR2 SMNVEV (reference sequence). J lost 6 bases, V lost 4 bases, and 2 bases had no gene match. CDR3 sequence (DNA): TGTGCCAGCAGTTACGGACAGGGCAATGAGCAGTTCTTC. Protein: CASSYGQGNEQFF.

The rearrangement uses TRBV2 and TRBJ1-4; 9 positions agree with TRBD1. From germline, CDR1 is SNHLY and CDR2 FYNNEI. This CDR3 spans 15 amino acids. Losses at the gene ends were 6 bases for V and 6 bases for J; bases not matched to a gene: 8. CDR3 region: CASRFTGGAYEKLFF. In DNA form, the CDR3 reads TGTGCCAGCAGGTTTACAGGGGGCGCTTATGAAAAACTGTTTTTT.

The gene calls are TRBV11-2 and TRBJ2-7, with TRBD2 identical over 8 bases. The junction had 2 bases not matched to a gene; V was cut back by 4 bases and J by 3 bases. Germline CDR1 reads SGHAT; CDR2 reads FQNNGV. The CDR3 covers 13 residues. CDR3 region: CASSSGLDYEQYF. The CDR3 bases are TGTGCCAGCAGCTCGGGACTAGACTACGAGCAGTACTTC.

V gene TRBV2 combines with J gene TRBJ1-5, with D hard to call. Per the germline V gene, CDR1 is SNHLY and CDR2 is FYNNEI. The CDR3 spans 13 residues. V shed 6 bases and J shed 0 bases, with 6 bases lying between them. Here the CDR3 DNA reads TGTGCCAGCAGAGACTATAGCAATCAGCCCCAGCATTTT. It encodes CASRDYSNQPQHF.